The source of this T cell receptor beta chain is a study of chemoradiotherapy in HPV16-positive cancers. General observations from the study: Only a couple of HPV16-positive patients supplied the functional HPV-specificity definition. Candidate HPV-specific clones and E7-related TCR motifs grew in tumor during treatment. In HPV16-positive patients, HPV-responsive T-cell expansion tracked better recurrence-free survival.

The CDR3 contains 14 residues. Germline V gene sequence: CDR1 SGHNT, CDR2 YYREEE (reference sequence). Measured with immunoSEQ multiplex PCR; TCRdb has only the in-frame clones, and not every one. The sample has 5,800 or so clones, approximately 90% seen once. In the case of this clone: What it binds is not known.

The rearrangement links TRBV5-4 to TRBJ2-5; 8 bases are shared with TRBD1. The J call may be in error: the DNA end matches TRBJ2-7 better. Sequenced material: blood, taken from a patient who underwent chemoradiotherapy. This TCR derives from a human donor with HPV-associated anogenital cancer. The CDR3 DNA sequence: TGTGCCAGCAGCAGAGGACAGGGTGTGTACGAGCAGTACTTC. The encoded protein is CASSRGQGVYEQYF.